This T cell receptor (beta chain) came from a study of shared clonotypes between healthy human individuals. The authors split each subset's genomic DNA evenly across several immunoSEQ plates. Sequencing used immunoSEQ multiplex PCR; TCRdb keeps in-frame clones, though not all of them. The data show around 700,000 clones, around three quarters seen once. The length of the CDR3 is 15 residues. Germline CDR1 and CDR2: SGDLS and YYNGEE. The J segment lost 1 base and the V segment lost 3 bases, leaving 7 bases of the junction unmatched. This receptor was obtained from a woman younger than 45 in good health. The J gene is TRBJ2-7, the V gene TRBV9; 7 nucleotides line up with TRBD2. Sequencing was done on a sample of memory CD4+ T cells sorted from blood. Described subset: CD45RA-negative fraction. CDR3 DNA: TGTGCCAGCAGCGAGGGAAGCGGGAATTCCTACGAGCAGTACTTC. Translation: CASSEGSGNSYEQYF.